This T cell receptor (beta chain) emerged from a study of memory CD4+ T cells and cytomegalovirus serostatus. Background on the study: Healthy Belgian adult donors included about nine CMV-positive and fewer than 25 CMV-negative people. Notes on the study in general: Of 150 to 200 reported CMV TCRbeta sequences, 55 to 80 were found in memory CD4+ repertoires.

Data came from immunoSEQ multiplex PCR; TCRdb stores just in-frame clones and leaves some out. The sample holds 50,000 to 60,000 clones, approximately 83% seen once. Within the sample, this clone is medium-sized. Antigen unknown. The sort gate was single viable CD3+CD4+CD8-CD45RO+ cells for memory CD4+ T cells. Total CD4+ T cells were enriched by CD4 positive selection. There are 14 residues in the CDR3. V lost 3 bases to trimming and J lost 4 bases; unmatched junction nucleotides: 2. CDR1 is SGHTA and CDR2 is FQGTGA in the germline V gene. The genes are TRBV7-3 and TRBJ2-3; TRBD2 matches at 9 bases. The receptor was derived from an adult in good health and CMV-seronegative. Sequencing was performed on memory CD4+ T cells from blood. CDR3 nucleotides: TGTGCCAGCAGCTTCGCGGGGGGGCCAGATACGCAGTATTTT. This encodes CASSFAGGPDTQYF.